This section outlines one T cell receptor beta chain sequence together with its context. The sample is drawn from a study of T cells after yellow fever vaccination. Each CDR3 protein is one row after TCRdb ran MiXCR on the 5' RACE reads. The sample comprises approximately 300,000 distinct CDR3 sequences, about 10% of which are singletons, and around 3.2% rests with the top ten. The CDR3 is made up of 14 amino acids. Between the trimmed V and J ends, which lost 0 bases and 10 bases, there was a span of 13 bases. Germline CDR1 reads LNHNV; CDR2 reads YYDKDF (reference sequence). This material consisted of CD4+ T cells sorted from PBMCs, taken 45 days after the yellow fever booster vaccination. This TCR was recovered from a man between 18 and 35 years old who received the YFV17D yellow fever vaccine. The chain is built from TRBV15 and TRBJ1-5; D possibly corresponds to TRBD1 (5 bases). The CDR3 DNA reads TGTGCCACCAGCAGAGAGACAGACGGTCAACCCCAGCATTTT. Encoded protein: CATSRETDGQPQHF.